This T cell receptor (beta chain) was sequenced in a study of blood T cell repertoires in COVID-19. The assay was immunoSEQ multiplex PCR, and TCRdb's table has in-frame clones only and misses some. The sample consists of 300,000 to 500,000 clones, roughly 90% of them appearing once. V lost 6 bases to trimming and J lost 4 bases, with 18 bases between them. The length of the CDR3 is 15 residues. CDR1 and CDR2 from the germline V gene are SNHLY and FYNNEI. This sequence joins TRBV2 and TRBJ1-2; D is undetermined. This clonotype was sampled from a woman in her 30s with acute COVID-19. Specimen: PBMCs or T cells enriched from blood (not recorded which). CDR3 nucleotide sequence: TGTGCCAGCAGAGCCCAGGTTTCGGTAGTCTATGGCTACACCTTC. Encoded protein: CASRAQVSVVYGYTF.